This T cell receptor (beta chain) was recorded in a study of blood T cells in healthy people across ages. Using a J-beta primer mix together with a sample-barcoded 5' primer, a second PCR was run for about 6 to 11 cycles. From the 5' RACE reads, TCRdb called clonotypes with MiXCR, one entry per CDR3 protein. The data contain 1.6 million or so distinct CDR3 sequences, 30% to 40% of them singletons. Germline V gene sequence: CDR1 SNHLY, CDR2 FYNNEI. The V end lost 8 bases, the J end lost 9 bases, and 20 bases lay between the germline ends. The CDR3 spans 14 residues. Sequenced material: blood. This receptor was obtained from a woman under 40 in good health. The chain has TRBV2 and TRBJ2-4, with D possibly TRBD2 on 5 matching bases. The CDR3 region has the DNA TGTGCCAGCGGCAGCAGTAGCTCGGCGGGCATTCAGTACTTC. This codes for CASGSSSSAGIQYF.